Following are 30 T cell receptor beta chains from one sample sequenced in a study of blood T cell repertoires in COVID-19 (dated by TCRdb to between 2020 and 2021). Libraries were constructed by the immunoSEQ multiplex PCR assay. TCRdb obtained this table from immuneACCESS and retained in-frame rearrangements with V and J assigned. These tables miss some clones; where compared with another copy, unresolved V genes account for less than half of the shortfall, and the remainder is unexplained. The sample has some 83,000 clones on record, around 90% of them singletons. Around 5% of the sample belongs to the ten largest clones. Sample: peripheral blood. The source is a woman of 80 years or more with active or convalescent COVID-19.

The rearrangement uses TRBV27 and TRBJ2-7, with D possibly matching TRBD1 (5 bases). CDR1 and CDR2 (germline): MNHEY, SMNVEV (reference sequence). Trimming removed 2 bases at V and 3 bases at J, with 17 bases between. The CDR3 spans 16 residues. CDR3 amino acids: CASSLKGAHLLYEQYF. The CDR3 DNA is TGTGCCAGCAGTTTAAAAGGGGCCCACCTCCTCTACGAGCAGTACTTC.

The gene calls are TRBV19 and TRBJ2-3, with 10 bases that match TRBD2. CDR1 and CDR2 from the germline V gene are LNHDA and SQIVND (reference sequence). J lost 1 base, V lost 6 bases, and 13 bases had no gene match. The CDR3 is 18 residues long. CDR3 DNA: TGTGCCAGTAGCGGGTCCCCCCTAGCGGGGGCGCGCACAGATACGCAGTATTTT. It translates to CASSGSPLAGARTDTQYF.

The chain has TRBV7-6 and TRBJ2-3; D is unclear. Trimming removed 1 base at V and 0 bases at J, with 8 bases between. The V gene's germline CDR1 is SGHVS and CDR2 FNYEAQ. The CDR3 has 15 residues. CDR3 sequence reads: CASSLGVLSTDTQYF. For the CDR3, the DNA is TGTGCCAGCAGCTTAGGCGTTCTTAGCACAGATACGCAGTATTTT.

The genes are TRBV11-3 and TRBJ2-1; D possibly corresponds to TRBD1 (5 bases). V was cut by 3 bases and J by 10 bases, with 10 bases left in between. The germline V gene has CDR1 SGHNT and CDR2 YENEEA. This CDR3 is built from 12 residues. This chain's CDR3 is CASSFSGNEQFF. The CDR3, as DNA: TGTGCCAGCAGCTTCTCAGGGAACGAGCAGTTCTTC.

The chain employs TRBV15 and TRBJ1-3, with 8 positions matching TRBD1. There are 18 residues in the CDR3. With V trimmed by 0 bases and J by 3 bases, 10 bases remained unmatched. Germline assignment: CDR1 LNHNV and CDR2 YYDKDF (reference sequence). The CDR3 sequence: CATSRDHRQGAGGNTIYF. In DNA, the CDR3 is TGTGCCACCAGCAGAGACCACCGCCAGGGGGCTGGTGGAAACACCATATATTTT. Complete variable domain (other parts from reference TRBV15 and TRBJ1-3): DAMVIQNPRYQVTQFGKPVTLSCSQTLNHNVMYWYQQKSSQAPKLLFHYYDKDFNNEADTPDNFQSRRPNTSFCFLDIRSPGLGDTAMYLCATSRDHRQGAGGNTIYFGEGSWLTVV.

The chain combines TRBV28 with TRBJ2-6, with D possibly being TRBD2 (5 bases). CDR3 length: 16 amino acids. The germline V gene encodes CDR1 MDHEN and CDR2 SYDVKM. Trimming stripped 4 bases from V and 1 base from J, with 11 bases between. CDR3 sequence: CASSSPGRSGANVLTF. CDR3 sequence (DNA): TGTGCCAGCAGTTCCCCGGGGAGATCTGGGGCCAACGTCCTGACTTTC.

This sequence joins TRBV18 and TRBJ1-1; D call uncertain. Germline CDR1 is KGHSH and CDR2 is LQKENI. V lost 0 bases and J lost 3, with 5 bases in between. This CDR3 is built from 13 residues. The CDR3 loop is CASSPPSYTEAFF. Written as DNA, the CDR3 is TGTGCCAGCTCACCACCGTCGTACACTGAAGCTTTCTTT.

In this sample, this clone turned up a few times. The J gene is TRBJ1-1, the V gene TRBV5-1; maybe TRBD1 (6 bases). CDR1 SGHRS and CDR2 YFSETQ come from the germline V gene. V gave up 4 bases and J gave up 4 bases, with 14 bases separating them. CDR3 size: 14 residues. The CDR3 coding sequence is TGCGCCAGCAGCATCCAGGGGCTTGGCACTGAAGCTTTCTTT. This encodes CASSIQGLGTEAFF.

V gene TRBV11-1 combines with J gene TRBJ1-5; D remains unclear. CDR3 length equals 13 residues. Per the germline V gene, CDR1 is SGHAT and CDR2 is FQDESV (reference sequence). V lost 2 bases and J lost 8, with 10 bases in between. The CDR3 region has the DNA TGTGCCAGCAGCTTACTCCTAAACGAGCCCCAGCATTTT. Its protein product is CASSLLLNEPQHF.

This chain links TRBV5-5 with TRBJ2-7; no clear D. Germline V gene lookup returns CDR1 SGHKS and CDR2 YYEKEE (reference sequence). Trimming took 1 base from V and 3 from J, leaving 8 bases between them. The CDR3 has 13 residues. The CDR3 protein is CASSLPPLYEQYF. CDR3 nucleotide sequence: TGTGCCAGCAGCTTGCCTCCCCTCTACGAGCAGTACTTC.

This clone showed up just once. The rearrangement links TRBV18 to TRBJ2-1; TRBD2 is a possible D gene (5 bases). This CDR3 is 15 amino acids long. The V end was cut by 2 bases, the J end by 0 bases, with 8 bases between. Germline V gene lookup returns CDR1 KGHSH and CDR2 LQKENI. The CDR3 DNA is TGTGCCAGCTCACCAACGGGGAGCTCCTACAATGAGCAGTTCTTC. Translated, it gives CASSPTGSSYNEQFF.

The V and J genes are TRBV7-9 and TRBJ1-1; unclear D gene. Germline loops: CDR1 SEHNR, CDR2 FQNEAQ (reference sequence). Trimming took 1 base from V and 5 from J, leaving 8 bases between them. The CDR3 length is 13 residues. The CDR3 protein is CASSLGFRTEAFF. Here the CDR3 DNA reads TGTGCCAGCAGCTTAGGGTTCAGGACTGAAGCTTTCTTT.

The chain recombines TRBV7-8 with TRBJ2-7, with D tentatively TRBD2 (7 bases). V was cut by 6 bases and J by 0 bases, with 12 bases left in between. This CDR3 spans 14 amino acids. CDR1 and CDR2 (germline): SGHVS, FQNEAQ. The CDR3: CASSLGGHSYEQYF. Written as DNA, the CDR3 is TGTGCCAGCAGTCTGGGGGGGCACTCCTACGAGCAGTACTTC.

In this sample, this clone turned up a few times. This sequence joins TRBV7-9 and TRBJ1-6, with 9 bases matching TRBD1. The V segment lost 4 bases and the J segment 9 bases; nucleotides outside the gene matches: 7. Germline V lookup: CDR1 SEHNR, CDR2 FQNEAQ (reference sequence). This CDR3 comprises 15 residues. CDR3 region: CASSSGTGIGSPLHF. Here the CDR3 DNA reads TGTGCCAGCAGCTCTGGGACAGGGATTGGTTCACCCCTCCACTTT.

The chain combines TRBV18 with TRBJ1-1; TRBD1 might be the D (6 bases). The CDR3 runs to 15 residues. Trimming took 2 bases from V and 4 from J, leaving 14 bases between them. Germline values: CDR1 KGHSH, CDR2 LQKENI. The CDR3 protein is CASSPSTGWVTEAFF. In DNA form, the CDR3 reads TGTGCCAGCTCACCATCTACAGGGTGGGTCACTGAAGCTTTCTTT.

The rearrangement joins TRBV9 to TRBJ1-1; possible D gene TRBD1, 6 bases. The CDR3 length is 15 residues. CDR1 and CDR2 from the germline V gene are SGDLS and YYNGEE. V was clipped by 0 bases and J by 4 bases, with 13 bases between them. The CDR3 region is CASSVGGGIPTEAFF. The CDR3 DNA follows: TGTGCCAGCAGCGTAGGGGGGGGCATACCCACTGAAGCTTTCTTT.

This sequence joins TRBV19 and TRBJ1-4, with a tentative D call TRBD1 (5 bases). CDR1 and CDR2 (germline): LNHDA, SQIVND (reference sequence). The CDR3 consists of 16 residues. V was trimmed by 1 base and J by 8 bases, leaving 17 bases between them. The CDR3 coding sequence is TGTGCCAGTAGTATAGGAGGAGCAGGGCAAAGGGAAAAACTGTTTTTT. This encodes CASSIGGAGQREKLFF.

The gene calls are TRBV6-6 and TRBJ2-2; TRBD1 is a possible D gene (5 bases). This CDR3 spans 15 amino acids. Germline V gives CDR1 MNHNY, CDR2 SVGAGI (reference sequence). Trimming cost V 0 bases and J 6 bases, with 11 bases left between them. The CDR3 DNA reads TGTGCCAGCAGTTACTCGTGGCAGGGCGCCGGGGAGCTGTTTTTT. Residues: CASSYSWQGAGELFF.

The J gene is TRBJ2-1, the V gene TRBV18; 8 bases are shared with TRBD2. Trimming at V came to 0 bases and at J to 0 bases, leaving 1 base not matched to a gene. CDR1 is KGHSH, CDR2 LQKENI, per germline. This CDR3 region has 16 residues. The CDR3: CASSPPSGNSYNEQFF. Written as DNA, the CDR3 is TGTGCCAGCTCACCACCTAGCGGGAACTCCTACAATGAGCAGTTCTTC.

The genes are TRBV28 and TRBJ2-7; perhaps TRBD2 as D (6 bases). In germline, CDR1 is MDHEN, CDR2 SYDVKM. Trimming cost V 2 bases and J 3 bases, with 14 bases left between them. The CDR3 extends over 15 amino acids. The CDR3: CASSLGGLGVYEQYF. CDR3 DNA sequence: TGTGCCAGCAGTTTAGGGGGACTCGGTGTCTACGAGCAGTACTTC.

The chain combines TRBV28 with TRBJ2-4; D possibly corresponds to TRBD1 (6 bases). The V and J ends lost 7 bases and 1 base respectively, with 20 bases between them. The CDR3 contains 17 residues. In germline, CDR1 is MDHEN, CDR2 SYDVKM. CDR3 nucleotides: TGTGCCAGCACCTTGGGGGACATCAGGGGCGCCAAAAACATTCAGTACTTC. Protein sequence: CASTLGDIRGAKNIQYF.

This rearrangement joins TRBV4-3 to TRBJ1-1; tentatively, D is TRBD1 (6 bases). CDR3 size: 16 residues. The V gene lost 1 base and the J gene lost 1 base, with 13 bases spanning the gap. CDR1 LGHNA and CDR2 YSLEER come from the germline V gene. The CDR3 DNA sequence: TGCGCCAGCAGCCAAGGGTCAGACAGGCCGAACACTGAAGCTTTCTTT. Amino acids: CASSQGSDRPNTEAFF.

This chain joins TRBV5-1 and TRBJ2-1, with 9 bases lining up with TRBD2. Trimming removed 3 bases from V and 4 bases from J; junction bases left unmatched: 8. Germline V lookup: CDR1 SGHRS, CDR2 YFSETQ. CDR3 size: 16 residues. This CDR3 is CASSSVAGAAYNEQFF. Here the CDR3 DNA reads TGCGCCAGCAGCTCAGTAGCGGGAGCAGCTTACAATGAGCAGTTCTTC.

The chain is built from TRBV6-5 and TRBJ2-5; the match to TRBD2 covers 13 bases. J gave up 5 bases and V 0 bases, and 3 bases lay outside the gene matches. CDR1 MNHEY and CDR2 SVGAGI come from the germline V gene. The CDR3 sequence is 16 residues long. The CDR3 protein is CASSYSRTSGSETQYF. Written as DNA, the CDR3 is TGTGCCAGCAGTTACTCGAGGACTAGCGGGAGTGAGACCCAGTACTTC.

This clone was counted between two and nine times. This rearrangement joins TRBV5-4 to TRBJ1-2; TRBD1 agrees at 8 bases. The J segment lost 3 bases and the V segment lost 4 bases, leaving 5 bases of the junction unmatched. The germline V gene has CDR1 SGHNT and CDR2 YYREEE (reference sequence). The CDR3 consists of 14 residues. The CDR3 bases are TGTGCCAGCAGCCCGGGACAGGAGCACTATGGCTACACCTTC. Its translation is CASSPGQEHYGYTF.

CDR3 protein: CASSPPGSFTGGYTF. The CDR3 DNA reads TGTGCCAGCAGCCCACCCGGATCTTTTACAGGGGGCTACACCTTC. The gene calls are TRBV6-6 and TRBJ1-2; D perhaps matches TRBD1 (6 bases). CDR3 length: 15 residues. Trimming shortened V by 6 bases and J by 8 bases, and 22 bases separated the two germline ends. Per the germline V gene, CDR1 is MNHNY and CDR2 is SVGAGI (reference sequence).

The genes are TRBV10-1 and TRBJ2-1; weak D call: TRBD2 (5 bases). The CDR3 covers 17 residues. The V gene's germline CDR1 is WNHNN and CDR2 SYGVQD (reference sequence). Trimming removed 0 bases from V and 0 bases from J, with 12 bases in between. The CDR3 DNA follows: TGCGCCAGCAGTGAGTCTTTCGGGAAGGGCTCCTACAATGAGCAGTTCTTC. Its translation is CASSESFGKGSYNEQFF.

This chain joins TRBV5-1 and TRBJ2-5; TRBD1 matches at 9 bases. J gave up 2 bases and V 3 bases, and 8 bases lay outside the gene matches. The CDR3 has 16 amino acids. Germline CDR1 is SGHRS and CDR2 is YFSETQ. The CDR3 loop reads CASSSKTGGTQETQYF. The CDR3 nucleotides read TGCGCCAGCAGCTCGAAGACAGGGGGAACTCAAGAGACCCAGTACTTC.

The chain joins TRBV30 to TRBJ1-5, with 7 bases aligning to TRBD1. This CDR3 has 18 amino acids. Germline-derived CDR1 and CDR2 are GTSNPN and SVGIG (reference sequence). J lost 0 bases, V lost 3 bases, and 14 bases had no gene match. The CDR3 spells CAWSPGQEPLDSNQPQHF. As DNA, the CDR3 is TGTGCCTGGAGCCCCGGACAGGAACCCCTAGATAGCAATCAGCCCCAGCATTTT.

The CDR3 DNA reads as TGTGCCCACAACCGACAGGGGGCTAACTATGGCTACACCTTC. This gives the protein CAHNRQGANYGYTF. V and J are TRBV28 and TRBJ1-2; TRBD1 agrees at 9 bases. This CDR3 is built from 14 residues. The V and J ends lost 11 bases and 0 bases, in that order; junction bases with no gene match: 7. CDR1 is MDHEN and CDR2 is SYDVKM in the germline V gene.